Each of the 5 T cell receptor beta chains below was sequenced from the same sample in a study of breast tumors, draining lymph nodes, adjacent tissues. TCRdb independently ran MiXCR on the multiplex PCR reads; one entry per CDR3 protein. Among about 180,000 distinct CDR3 sequences listed, roughly 35% were seen once. The lymph nodes were axillary draining lymph nodes from breast cancer patients. Source material: axillary lymph node tissue. The receptors here all came from a female donor with breast cancer. Some clones in this sample may be carry-over from other donors' samples.

This clonotype was observed a few times. This clone may be a read error of a much larger clone one base away. The V and J genes are TRBV14 and TRBJ2-2, with TRBD2 as a possible D gene (5 bases). The CDR3 covers 15 residues. Germline V lookup: CDR1 SGHDN, CDR2 FVKESK. The DNA for the CDR3 is TGTGCCAGCAGCCATTCACTAGGAAACACCGGGGAGCCGTTTTTT. Translation: CASSHSLGNTGEPFF.

V is TRBV12-3 or TRBV12-4 and J is TRBJ2-5; D is perhaps TRBD2 (5 bases). There are 14 residues in the CDR3. V was clipped by 6 bases and J by 5 bases, with 16 bases between them. The CDR3 region is CASRRPTGEETQYF. The DNA for the CDR3 is TGTGCCAGCAGACGGCCCACCGGGGAGGAGACCCAGTACTTC.

CDR3 in DNA: TGCGCCAGCAGCCTCCTGAGGACGGACTCACCCCTCCACTTT. Residues: CASSLLRTDSPLHF. The rearrangement links TRBV4-3 to TRBJ1-6; D gene unclear. This CDR3 spans 14 amino acids. V was trimmed by 4 bases and J by 10 bases, leaving 14 bases between them. Germline assignment: CDR1 LGHNA and CDR2 YSLEER.

The V call is TRBV6-1, the J call TRBJ1-1; TRBD1 agrees at 11 bases. With 6 bases clipped from V and 4 bases from J, the junction kept 7 bases outside the gene matches. CDR3 length: 15 amino acids. CDR1 and CDR2 (germline): MNHNS, SASEGT. CDR3 protein: CASRTGTGGSTEAFF. The CDR3 coding sequence is TGTGCCAGCAGGACGGGGACAGGGGGGAGCACTGAAGCTTTCTTT.

Many counts were recorded for this clonotype. This sequence joins TRBV7-9 and TRBJ2-5, with 15 nucleotides matching TRBD2. The CDR3 extends over 17 amino acids. After removal of 6 bases from V and 0 bases from J, the junction contained 5 bases not matched to a gene. Germline CDR1 SEHNR, CDR2 FQNEAQ (reference sequence). The CDR3 DNA is TGTGCCAGCAGTCCCGGGACTAGCGGGGGGTACCAAGAGACCCAGTACTTC. Translation: CASSPGTSGGYQETQYF.